A single sample is the source of the 8 T cell receptor beta chains below, sequenced in a study of patients and donors after allogeneic stem cell transplantation. TCRdb independently ran MiXCR on the RT-PCR reads; one entry per CDR3 protein. The sample carries about a million distinct CDR3 sequences, 15% to 20% recorded once. What was sequenced was blood, either unsorted or a sorted T cell fraction (not recorded which). The receptors were sampled from a human donor who was either an allogeneic HSCT recipient or a stem cell or donor lymphocyte infusion donor (not recorded which). It is not recorded whose cells these are; they may come from a transplant donor.

There are many counts of this clonotype. V and J are TRBV5-1 and TRBJ2-1; D unclear. Germline assignment: CDR1 SGHRS and CDR2 YFSETQ. V gave up 5 bases and J gave up 8 bases, with 5 bases separating them. The length of the CDR3 is 10 residues. The CDR3 protein is CASSCDEQFF. CDR3 DNA sequence: TGCGCCAGCAGTTGCGATGAGCAGTTCTTC.

The chain uses TRBV19 and TRBJ2-3; TRBD2 is a possible D gene (6 bases). V dropped 5 bases and J dropped 5 bases, with 20 bases sitting between them. Germline lookup yields CDR1 LNHDA and CDR2 SQIVND (reference sequence). This CDR3 contains 16 residues. The CDR3 DNA follows: TGTGCCAGTAGTCTCAAGAATAGGAGGGTGGGAGATACGCAGTATTTT. It codes for CASSLKNRRVGDTQYF.

V usage is TRBV7-9 and J usage is TRBJ2-7; D ambiguous. The CDR3 is 14 residues long. Germline loops: CDR1 SEHNR, CDR2 FQNEAQ (reference sequence). V was pared by 5 bases and J by 0 bases, with 11 bases between. The CDR3 sequence: CASSPQRTSYEQYF. The CDR3 DNA is TGTGCCAGCAGCCCACAGAGGACCTCCTACGAGCAGTACTTC.

The chain couples TRBV20-1 to TRBJ2-7; 12 bases are a match to TRBD2. The CDR3 has 14 residues. Germline loops: CDR1 DFQATT, CDR2 SNEGSKA (reference sequence). The V gene end was trimmed by 3 bases and the J gene end by 5 bases; junction bases not matched to a gene: 5. The CDR3 nucleotides read TGCAGTGCTAGGACGACTAGCGGGAGACACGAGCAGTACTTC. Translating gives CSARTTSGRHEQYF.

The genes are TRBV29-1 and TRBJ2-5; TRBD1 or TRBD2 may be the D gene (5 bases each). The V and J ends lost 7 bases and 10 bases respectively, with 19 bases between them. The CDR3 runs to 12 residues. The germline CDR1 and CDR2 sequences are SQVTM and ANQGSEA. CDR3 nucleotides: TGCAGCGGGTTTGGCCAGGGACCAGGCCAGTACTTC. Its protein is CSGFGQGPGQYF.

This clonotype was observed a few times. The J gene is TRBJ1-1, the V gene TRBV20-1, with TRBD1 matching 8 bases. Germline V gives CDR1 DFQATT, CDR2 SNEGSKA (reference sequence). The CDR3 sequence is 11 residues long. V was clipped by 5 bases and J by 6 bases; unmatched bases: 2. The DNA for the CDR3 is TGCAGTGCTGGACAGGGACCTGAAGCTTTCTTT. Residues: CSAGQGPEAFF.

This clonotype has only a few counts. The chain employs TRBV12-3 or TRBV12-4 and TRBJ2-2; the D is unclear. V shed 3 bases and J shed 8 bases, with 7 bases lying between them. The CDR3 contains 12 residues. CDR3 bases: TGTGCCAGCAGTTTGGAGTTTGGGGAGCTGTTTTTT. Protein sequence: CASSLEFGELFF.

This clonotype occurred a few times. The chain recombines TRBV29-1 with TRBJ2-6; D may be TRBD1 (6 bases). This CDR3 contains 14 residues. Germline lookup yields CDR1 SQVTM and CDR2 ANQGSEA. V shed 7 bases and J shed 0 bases, with 10 bases lying between them. The chain's CDR3 is CSAAQGSGANVLTF. CDR3 nucleotide sequence: TGCAGCGCGGCACAGGGCTCTGGGGCCAACGTCCTGACTTTC.